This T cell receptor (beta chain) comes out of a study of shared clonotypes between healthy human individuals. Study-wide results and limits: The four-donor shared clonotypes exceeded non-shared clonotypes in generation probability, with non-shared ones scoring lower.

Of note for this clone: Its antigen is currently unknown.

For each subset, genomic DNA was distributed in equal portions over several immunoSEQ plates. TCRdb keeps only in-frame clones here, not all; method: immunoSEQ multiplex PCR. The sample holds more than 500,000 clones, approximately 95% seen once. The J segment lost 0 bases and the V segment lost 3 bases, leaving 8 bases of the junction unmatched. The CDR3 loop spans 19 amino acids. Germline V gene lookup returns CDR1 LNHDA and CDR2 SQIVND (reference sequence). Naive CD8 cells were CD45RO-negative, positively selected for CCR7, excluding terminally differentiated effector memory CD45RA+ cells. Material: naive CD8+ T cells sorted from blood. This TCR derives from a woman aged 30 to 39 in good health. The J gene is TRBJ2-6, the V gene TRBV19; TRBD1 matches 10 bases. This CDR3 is CASSILPGQGNSGANVLTF. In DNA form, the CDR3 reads TGTGCCAGTAGTATTCTACCGGGACAGGGGAACTCTGGGGCCAACGTCCTGACTTTC.